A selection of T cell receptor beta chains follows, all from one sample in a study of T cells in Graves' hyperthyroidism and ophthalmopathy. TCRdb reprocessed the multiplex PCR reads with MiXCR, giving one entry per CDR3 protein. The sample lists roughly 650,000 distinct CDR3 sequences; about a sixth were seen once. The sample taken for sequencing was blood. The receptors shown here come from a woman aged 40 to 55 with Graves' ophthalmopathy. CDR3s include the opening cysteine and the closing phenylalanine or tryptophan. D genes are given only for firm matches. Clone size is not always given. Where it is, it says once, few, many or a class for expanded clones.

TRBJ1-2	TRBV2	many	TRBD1	TGTGCCAGCAATCCCCTATTTGTACAGGGGGCTGTGGAAGGCTACACCTTC	CASNPLFVQGAVEGYTF
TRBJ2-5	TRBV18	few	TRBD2	TGTGCCAGCTCACAGAGCCCTCAGATCTTGCCGGGACTAGGGTACTTC	CASSQSPQILPGLGYF
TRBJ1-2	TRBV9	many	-	TGTGCCAGCGGCAAGGGGATGGACTATGGCTACACCTTC	CASGKGMDYGYTF
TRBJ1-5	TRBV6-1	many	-	TGTGCCAGCAGCCCGACAGTCCCTTATAGCAATCAGCCCCAGCATTTT	CASSPTVPYSNQPQHF
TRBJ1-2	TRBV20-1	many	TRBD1	TGCAGTGCTAGATCAGGGGGATTAGCTAACTATGGCTACACCTTC	CSARSGGLANYGYTF
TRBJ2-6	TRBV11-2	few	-	TGTGCCAGCAGTGTCGGCAGGGGAGCTGGGGCCAACGTCCTGACTTTC	CASSVGRGAGANVLTF
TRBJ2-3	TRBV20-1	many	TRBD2	TGCAGTGCTAGCCACCGGTTGCGGGGGACCACAGATACGCAGTATTTT	CSASHRLRGTTDTQYF
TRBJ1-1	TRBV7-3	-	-	TGTGCCAGCAGCCGACAGTCCAACACTGAAGCTTTCTTT	CASSRQSNTEAFF
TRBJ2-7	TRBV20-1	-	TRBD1	TGCAGTGCTAGAGAATCCGGGACAGGGAGAAGCGAGCAGTACTTC	CSARESGTGRSEQYF
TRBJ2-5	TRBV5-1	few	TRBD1	TGCGCCAGCAGCGCCGGACAGGGGGCGCGGGAGACCCAGTACTTC	CASSAGQGARETQYF
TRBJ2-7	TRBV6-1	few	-	TGTGCCAGCAGTGAAGCGTGGCTATCTCCCTACGAGCAGTACTTC	CASSEAWLSPYEQYF
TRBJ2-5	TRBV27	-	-	TGTGCCAGCAGGGAGGGGGGACACGGGGAGACCCAGTACTTC	CASREGGHGETQYF
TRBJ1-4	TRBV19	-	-	TGTGCCAGTAGTCGGCCTCCTTCAGGAGAAAAACTGTTTTTT	CASSRPPSGEKLFF
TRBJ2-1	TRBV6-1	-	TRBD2	TGTGCCAGCAGGCGACTAGCGGCGGCCAGCTCCTACAATGAGCAGTTCTTC	CASRRLAAASSYNEQFF
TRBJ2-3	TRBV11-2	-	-	TGTGCCAGCAGTCGGAGGGAATTACCCACAGATACGCAGTATTTT	CASSRRELPTDTQYF
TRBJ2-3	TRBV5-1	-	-	TGCGCCAGCAGCCTGGGGGGCGGAACTTATACGCAGTATTTT	CASSLGGGTYTQYF
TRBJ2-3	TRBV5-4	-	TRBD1	TGTGCCAGCAGCCCAGGGACAGGGTTTGCGGATACGCAGTATTTT	CASSPGTGFADTQYF
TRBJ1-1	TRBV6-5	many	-	TGTGCCAGCAGTTACGGGGGTTCGAACACTGAAGCTTTCTTT	CASSYGGSNTEAFF
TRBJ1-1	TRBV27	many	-	TGTGCCAGCAGGAACGCCGGGGACTACACTGAAGCTTTCTTT	CASRNAGDYTEAFF
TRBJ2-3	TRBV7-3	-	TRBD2	TGTGCCAGCAGCTTAAAAGGTGGACTAGCGGAAAATACGCAGTATTTT	CASSLKGGLAENTQYF
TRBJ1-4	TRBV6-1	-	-	TGTGCCAGCGGGCAGGGGCTCGTTGAAAAACTGTTTTTT	CASGQGLVEKLFF
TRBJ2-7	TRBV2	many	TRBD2	TGTGCCAGCACCTTGACTAGCGGGAGTCTCGAGCAGTACTTC	CASTLTSGSLEQYF
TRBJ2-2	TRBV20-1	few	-	TGCAGTGCCCCCTGGGAGCGGGCAATGGGGGGGGAGCTGTTTTTT	CSAPWERAMGGELFF
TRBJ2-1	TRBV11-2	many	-	TGTGCCAGCACCCTCTGGGGGCGGGAGTACGGCCAGTTCTTC	CASTLWGREYGQFF
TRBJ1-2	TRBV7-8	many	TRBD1	TGTGCCAGCAGCTCGGACAGGGGCTATGGCTACACCTTC	CASSSDRGYGYTF
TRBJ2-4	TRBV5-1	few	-	TGCGCCAGCGCCCTGTTGGAGCCAAGGGACATTCAGTACTTC	CASALLEPRDIQYF
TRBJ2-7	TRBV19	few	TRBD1	TGTGCCACCGCGACAGGGACCTACGAGCAGTACTTC	CATATGTYEQYF
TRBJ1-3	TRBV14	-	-	TGTGCCAGCAGCCAGGGAGTCTCTGGAAACACCATATATTTT	CASSQGVSGNTIYF
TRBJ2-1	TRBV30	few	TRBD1	TGTGCCTGGAGCGAGATAACAGGGGCCTTAAACAATGAGCAGTTCTTC	CAWSEITGALNNEQFF
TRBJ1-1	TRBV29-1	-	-	TGCAGCGTCCTGATTGGTAACACTGAAGCTTTCTTT	CSVLIGNTEAFF
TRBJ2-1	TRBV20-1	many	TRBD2	TGCAGTGGGACGATAGCGGGCACCCTTTACAATGAGCAGTTCTTC	CSGTIAGTLYNEQFF
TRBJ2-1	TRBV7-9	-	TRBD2	TGTGCCAGCAGTCTTAGGCGGGAGGGCCGGTATTACAATGAGCAGTTCTTC	CASSLRREGRYYNEQFF
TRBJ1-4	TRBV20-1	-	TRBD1	TGCAGTGCCGCTACAGCTCCGGGACAGGGGGCTGAAAAACTGTTTTTT	CSAATAPGQGAEKLFF
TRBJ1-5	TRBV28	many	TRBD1	TGTGCCAGCAGGAGGACGGGACAGGGGTTAGACAATCAGCCCCAGCATTTT	CASRRTGQGLDNQPQHF
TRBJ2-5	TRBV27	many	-	TGTGCCAGCGGGACCGGGACCCCGACGTCCCAGTACTTC	CASGTGTPTSQYF
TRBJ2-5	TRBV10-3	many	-	TGTGCCATCAGTGAGAGGGCGGGGTTCGTAGAGACCCAGTACTTC	CAISERAGFVETQYF
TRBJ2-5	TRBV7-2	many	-	TGTGCCAGCAGCTTTCTGGACTTCCAAGAGACCCAGTACTTC	CASSFLDFQETQYF
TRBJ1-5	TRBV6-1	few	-	TGTGCCAGCAGTGAACAGGGGTCGATTACTAATCAGCCCCAGCATTTT	CASSEQGSITNQPQHF
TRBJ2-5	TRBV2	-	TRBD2	TGTGCCAGCAGTGAGCCACTAGCGGGAGGAGAGACCCAGTACTTC	CASSEPLAGGETQYF
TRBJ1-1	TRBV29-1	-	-	TGCAGCTCCCGGCGGGAATTAGGCACTGAAGCTTTCTTT	CSSRRELGTEAFF
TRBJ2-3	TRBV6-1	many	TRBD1	TGTGCCAGCAGTTTACAGGGGGAAACAGATACGCAGTATTTT	CASSLQGETDTQYF
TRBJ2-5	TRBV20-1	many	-	TGCAGTGCTAGGTCCTTCAGGGGCTTGGGGGAGACCCAGTACTTC	CSARSFRGLGETQYF
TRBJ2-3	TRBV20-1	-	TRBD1	TGCAGTGCCCCGGACAGGACTAGCACAGATACGCAGTATTTT	CSAPDRTSTDTQYF
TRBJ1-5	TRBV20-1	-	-	TGCAGTGCTAGCGACTTTGGGTGGGAGGATCAGCCCCAGCATTTT	CSASDFGWEDQPQHF
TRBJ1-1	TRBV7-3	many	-	TGTGCCAGCTCAACCGGGACGGATACCTTGAACACTGAAGCTTTCTTT	CASSTGTDTLNTEAFF